The 10 T cell receptor beta chains below come from one sample, sequenced in a study of identical twins. Each CDR3 protein gets one entry after TCRdb re-called the 5' RACE reads with MiXCR. The table lists 250,000 or so distinct CDR3 sequences, 10% to 15% of them singletons, with roughly 4% in the top ten. This same sample was also taken into another study, of yellow fever vaccine responses in identical twins.

Material for sequencing was memory (CD45RO+) T cells sorted from blood. These receptors came from a woman aged 18-29 years in good health.

This clonotype was detected many times. The V gene is TRBV20-1, the J gene TRBJ2-1, with a tentative D call TRBD1 (6 bases). Trimming stripped 2 bases from V and 9 bases from J, with 11 bases between. This CDR3 contains 12 residues. Germline V CDR1 and CDR2: DFQATT, SNEGSKA (reference sequence). Written as DNA, the CDR3 is TGCAGTGCTAGAACAGGGCGAGGTGAGCAGTTCTTC. It translates to CSARTGRGEQFF.

The chain has TRBV7-2 and TRBJ2-6; D not resolved. This CDR3 contains 15 residues. CDR1 is SGHTA and CDR2 is FQGNSA in the germline V gene. Trimming shortened V by 1 base and J by 0 bases, and 4 bases separated the two germline ends. CDR3 nucleotides: TGTGCCAGCAGCTTAGGACCCTCTGGGGCCAACGTCCTGACTTTC. Translating gives CASSLGPSGANVLTF.

The chain combines TRBV19 with TRBJ2-4, with D possibly matching TRBD1 (5 bases). Deletions cut 5 bases from V and 1 base from J, with 18 bases between. This CDR3 is built from 17 residues. Germline CDR1 is LNHDA and CDR2 is SQIVND (reference sequence). In DNA, the CDR3 is TGTGCCAGTAGTTTACAGGCTACCGGCGTTGCCAAAAACATTCAGTACTTC. Encoded protein: CASSLQATGVAKNIQYF.

This clonotype has just a few counts. CDR3 amino acids: CASGPGQGYNEQFF. CDR3 DNA: TGTGCCAGCGGTCCGGGACAGGGCTACAATGAGCAGTTCTTC. The rearrangement joins TRBV7-2 to TRBJ2-1, with 9 bases identical to TRBD1. The V segment lost 8 bases and the J segment 3 bases; nucleotides outside the gene matches: 5. From germline, CDR1 is SGHTA and CDR2 FQGNSA. The CDR3 runs to 14 residues.

This clonotype was seen more than once but under ten times. This chain connects TRBV12-3 or TRBV12-4 to TRBJ1-4; weak D call: TRBD1 (5 bases). The CDR3 has 15 residues. V was pared by 5 bases and J by 0 bases, with 10 bases between. For the CDR3, the DNA is TGTGCCAGCAGTCCGTCAGGGTCAACTAATGAAAAACTGTTTTTT. This gives the protein CASSPSGSTNEKLFF.

This clonotype has more than one count but fewer than ten. The chain combines TRBV20-1 with TRBJ2-1; D is possibly TRBD2 (5 bases). The V end was cut by 4 bases, the J end by 9 bases, with 13 bases between. Germline-derived CDR1 and CDR2 are DFQATT and SNEGSKA (reference sequence). The CDR3 runs 12 residues. The CDR3 coding sequence is TGCAGTGCTAACCCGGGGATGGGTGAGCAGTTCTTC. Translated: CSANPGMGEQFF.

V is TRBV6-1 and J is TRBJ2-2; 9 nucleotides match TRBD2. The CDR3 consists of 15 residues. From germline, CDR1 is MNHNS and CDR2 SASEGT. The junction had 11 bases not matched to a gene; V was cut back by 5 bases and J by 10 bases. The CDR3 region has the DNA TGTGCCAGCAGTATCCAGCGGGGGGTTCGAGAGGAGCTGTTTTTT. Translation gives CASSIQRGVREELFF.

This clonotype came up many times. The V call is TRBV12-3 or TRBV12-4, the J call TRBJ2-2; the D gene is possibly TRBD1 (5 bases). V was pared by 4 bases and J by 4 bases, with 10 bases between. The CDR3 is made up of 14 amino acids. CDR3 bases: TGTGCCAGCAGTTCGGCCGACAGCACCGGGGAGCTGTTTTTT. It yields the protein CASSSADSTGELFF.

This clonotype was counted a few times. The rearrangement uses TRBV11-3 and TRBJ2-3, with TRBD1 as a possible D gene (6 bases). The ends were cut back, 7 bases at V and 2 bases at J, with 16 bases in the middle. The CDR3 extends over 15 amino acids. CDR1 SGHNT and CDR2 YENEEA come from the germline V gene. CDR3 in DNA: TGTGCCAGCAACCAACCCAGGGGATACACAGATACGCAGTATTTT. As protein: CASNQPRGYTDTQYF.

The rearrangement links TRBV11-3 to TRBJ2-3; D unclear. Per the germline V gene, CDR1 is SGHNT and CDR2 is YENEEA. Trimming cost V 2 bases and J 2 bases, with 17 bases left between them. The CDR3 extends over 17 amino acids. In DNA, the CDR3 is TGTGCCAGCAGCTTAATATTATGGCGAACCGCCACAGATACGCAGTATTTT. It is translated as CASSLILWRTATDTQYF.